A selection of T cell receptor beta chains follows, all from one sample in a study of blood T cell repertoires in COVID-19. Clones were sequenced by immunoSEQ multiplex PCR, and TCRdb holds only the in-frame ones, with some missing. The table shows fewer than 90,000 clones, with about 80% occurring only once. The material sequenced was peripheral blood. The receptors shown here come from a human donor in a cohort sampled during active COVID-19. The CDR3 runs from the conserved cysteine through the conserved F or W. The D gene is left open where the match is weak. Not all rows give a size; the values are once, few, many and, for expanded clones, a class.

d_call,v_call,clone_size,j_call,cdr3_length,cdr3_aa,cdr3_nt
TRBD1,TRBV7-3,NA,TRBJ2-2,12,CASSFGTGGLFF,TGTGCCAGCAGCTTCGGGACAGGGGGGCTGTTTTTT
NA,TRBV28,NA,TRBJ2-7,16,CASSLSEGARSYEQYF,TGTGCCAGCAGTTTAAGTGAGGGAGCCCGCTCCTACGAGCAGTACTTC
NA,TRBV2,NA,TRBJ1-5,15,CASSETGRGDQPQHF,TGTGCCAGCAGCGAAACAGGTCGGGGGGATCAGCCCCAGCATTTT
TRBD2,TRBV27,NA,TRBJ2-6,14,CASRGGTGANVLTF,TGTGCCAGCAGGGGGGGGACTGGGGCCAACGTCCTGACTTTC
NA,TRBV6-5,NA,TRBJ2-7,14,CASSYSEQGPSQYF,TGTGCCAGCAGTTACTCCGAGCAGGGGCCCTCGCAGTACTTC
NA,TRBV6-5,NA,TRBJ1-4,15,CASSYVGTQSEKLFF,TGTGCCAGCAGTTACGTGGGCACCCAAAGCGAAAAACTGTTTTTT
NA,TRBV7-3,NA,TRBJ2-1,17,CASSTSGGGTTYNEQFF,TGTGCCAGCAGCACTTCAGGTGGCGGGACCACCTACAATGAGCAGTTCTTC
NA,TRBV4-2,few,TRBJ1-3,16,CASSQDAGASGNTIYF,TGTGCCAGCAGCCAAGATGCGGGGGCCTCTGGAAACACCATATATTTT
TRBD1,TRBV7-3,NA,TRBJ2-5,16,CASSPSGGQGRETQYF,TGTGCCAGCAGCCCCTCAGGAGGACAGGGGCGGGAGACCCAGTACTTC
TRBD1,TRBV5-1,NA,TRBJ2-7,18,CASSLGEQGTGNFYEQYF,TGCGCCAGCAGCTTGGGAGAGCAAGGGACAGGGAACTTCTACGAGCAGTACTTC
NA,TRBV29-1,NA,TRBJ2-3,15,CSVEGAGGSPDTQYF,TGCAGCGTTGAAGGGGCCGGAGGGTCCCCAGATACGCAGTATTTT
NA,TRBV28,NA,TRBJ1-5,14,CASRRRDSNQPQHF,TGTGCCAGCAGGCGGAGGGATAGCAATCAGCCCCAGCATTTT
TRBD2,TRBV28,NA,TRBJ2-5,15,CASSLRVTSGETQYF,TGTGCCAGCAGCTTACGCGTGACTAGCGGTGAGACCCAGTACTTC
NA,TRBV27,NA,TRBJ2-1,14,CASSFSDYYNEQFF,TGTGCCAGCAGTTTCTCGGACTATTACAATGAGCAGTTCTTC
TRBD1,TRBV28,NA,TRBJ1-1,16,CASSRVQGASNTEAFF,TGTGCCAGCAGTAGGGTACAGGGGGCTTCGAACACTGAAGCTTTCTTT
TRBD1,TRBV7-8,NA,TRBJ2-7,17,CASSSQSPGQGAYEQYF,TGTGCCAGCAGCTCCCAGTCCCCGGGACAGGGGGCTTACGAGCAGTACTTC
TRBD2,TRBV28,NA,TRBJ2-3,15,CASNSLAGGVSTQYF,TGTGCCAGCAACTCCCTAGCGGGAGGGGTGTCTACGCAGTATTTT
NA,TRBV6-5,NA,TRBJ1-2,14,CASSWTSTNYGYTF,TGTGCCAGCAGTTGGACAAGCACTAACTATGGCTACACCTTC
NA,TRBV28,NA,TRBJ2-7,14,CASSLSDWARGQYF,TGTGCCAGCAGTTTATCGGACTGGGCCCGCGGGCAGTACTTC
NA,TRBV29-1,NA,TRBJ2-2,14,CSVSEVLNTGELFF,TGCAGCGTGTCAGAGGTTCTGAACACCGGGGAGCTGTTTTTT
NA,TRBV5-6,NA,TRBJ2-5,15,CASRPDRAGGETQYF,TGTGCCAGCAGGCCGGACCGGGCTGGGGGGGAGACCCAGTACTTC
TRBD1,TRBV28,NA,TRBJ2-1,18,CASSLLSRDRVGCDEQFF,TGTGCCAGCAGTTTACTGTCCCGGGACAGGGTAGGGTGCGATGAGCAGTTCTTC
TRBD1,TRBV6-1,NA,TRBJ2-7,14,CASTRTGGSYEQYF,TGTGCCAGCACCCGGACAGGGGGCAGCTACGAGCAGTACTTC
NA,TRBV18,many,TRBJ2-3,15,CASSPGGDPTDTQYF,TGTGCCAGCTCACCAGGAGGGGACCCCACAGATACGCAGTATTTT
NA,TRBV2,NA,TRBJ1-1,14,CASSEQGLNTEAFF,TGTGCCAGCAGCGAGCAGGGACTCAACACTGAAGCTTTCTTT
TRBD2,TRBV6-2/TRBV6-3,NA,TRBJ2-1,17,CASSYSPTGGMYNEQFF,TGTGCCAGCAGTTACTCCCCAACGGGAGGTATGTACAATGAGCAGTTCTTC
TRBD2,TRBV5-1,NA,TRBJ2-1,14,CASSLGGSGSSQFF,TGCGCCAGCAGCTTGGGGGGTAGCGGGAGTAGCCAGTTCTTC
NA,TRBV2,NA,TRBJ1-6,15,CASSDGREGSSPLHF,TGTGCCAGCAGTGACGGACGCGAGGGAAGTTCACCCCTCCACTTT
NA,TRBV7-2,NA,TRBJ2-3,15,CASSLVGSSTDTQYF,TGTGCCAGCAGCTTAGTCGGGTCTAGCACAGATACGCAGTATTTT
NA,TRBV29-1,NA,TRBJ2-1,14,CSVEGIAELGEQFF,TGCAGCGTTGAAGGGATAGCGGAGCTGGGGGAGCAGTTCTTC
NA,TRBV28,NA,TRBJ1-5,14,CASCENRAVQPQHF,TGTGCCAGCTGTGAAAACAGGGCGGTCCAGCCCCAGCATTTT
TRBD2,TRBV3-1/TRBV3-2,NA,TRBJ2-3,14,CASSRTSGTDTQYF,TGTGCCAGCAGCAGGACTAGCGGCACAGATACGCAGTATTTT
TRBD1,TRBV7-8,NA,TRBJ1-5,17,CASSLALRGQGNQPQHF,TGTGCCAGCAGCTTAGCGCTAAGGGGACAGGGCAATCAGCCCCAGCATTTT
TRBD2,TRBV27,NA,TRBJ2-7,15,CASSTWTSDSYEQYF,TGTGCCAGCAGTACATGGACTAGCGATTCCTACGAGCAGTACTTC
NA,TRBV19,once,TRBJ1-4,14,CASKKSGTFEKLFF,TGTGCCAGCAAAAAGAGCGGGACATTTGAAAAACTGTTTTTT
NA,TRBV28,NA,TRBJ2-7,10,CASSFNEQYF,TGTGCCAGCAGTTTCAACGAGCAGTACTTC
TRBD1,TRBV6-2/TRBV6-3,NA,TRBJ1-2,12,CASSYRGLGYTF,TGTGCCAGCAGTTACAGGGGGCTTGGCTACACCTTC
TRBD1,TRBV5-1,few,TRBJ1-1,13,CASSLGTGAEAFF,TGCGCCAGCAGCTTGGGGACAGGGGCTGAAGCTTTCTTT
TRBD1,TRBV28,NA,TRBJ1-6,17,CASSLPLTGAADSPLHF,TGTGCCAGCAGTTTGCCGCTGACAGGGGCCGCCGACTCACCCCTCCACTTT
TRBD2,TRBV28,NA,TRBJ2-1,16,CASSANSPVGGNEQFF,TGTGCCAGCAGTGCAAACTCGCCCGTGGGGGGGAATGAGCAGTTCTTC
NA,TRBV12-3/TRBV12-4,NA,TRBJ2-1,13,CASSFRGINEQFF,TGTGCCAGCAGTTTTAGAGGAATCAATGAGCAGTTCTTC
NA,TRBV10-3,NA,TRBJ1-2,14,CAISPLPGDYGYTF,TGTGCCATCAGTCCCCTCCCAGGGGACTATGGCTACACCTTC
TRBD2,TRBV7-9,NA,TRBJ2-2,17,CASSSGGLAGVTGELFF,TGTGCCAGCAGCTCCGGGGGACTAGCGGGAGTCACCGGGGAGCTGTTTTTT
NA,TRBV4-2,few,TRBJ1-5,14,CASSQDIANQPQHF,TGTGCCAGCAGCCAAGATATCGCGAATCAGCCCCAGCATTTT
NA,TRBV18,NA,TRBJ2-7,14,CASSPGAAQYEQYF,TGTGCCAGCTCACCTGGGGCAGCTCAATACGAGCAGTACTTC
NA,TRBV3-1/TRBV3-2,once,TRBJ2-1,15,CASSQEQESWDEQFF,TGTGCCAGCAGCCAAGAACAGGAGTCCTGGGATGAGCAGTTCTTC
NA,TRBV28,NA,TRBJ1-4,15,CASSTPTGAIEKLFF,TGTGCCAGCAGTACGCCGACAGGCGCGATTGAAAAACTGTTTTTT
NA,TRBV11-2,few,TRBJ2-7,16,CASSLDQEQYSYEQYF,TGTGCCAGCAGCTTAGATCAGGAACAGTATTCCTACGAGCAGTACTTC
TRBD1,TRBV6-1,NA,TRBJ2-3,15,CASSSRTGNTDTQYF,TGTGCCAGCAGTTCTCGGACAGGGAACACAGATACGCAGTATTTT
NA,TRBV19,NA,TRBJ1-2,12,CASSIVNYGYTF,TGTGCCAGTAGTATCGTCAACTATGGCTACACCTTC
TRBD1,TRBV7-9,NA,TRBJ1-1,17,CASSLSTGGIFDTEAFF,TGTGCCAGCAGCTTATCGACAGGGGGGATCTTTGACACTGAAGCTTTCTTT
NA,TRBV5-1,once,TRBJ2-5,15,CASSLASLGQETQYF,TGCGCCAGCAGCTTGGCTAGCTTGGGCCAAGAGACCCAGTACTTC
NA,TRBV4-2,NA,TRBJ2-3,18,CASSRGGRNLASTDTQYF,TGTGCCAGCAGCCGAGGAGGGCGGAACCTCGCTAGCACAGATACGCAGTATTTT
NA,TRBV3-1/TRBV3-2,NA,TRBJ1-1,15,CASSPPWGGPTEAFF,TGTGCCAGCAGTCCACCTTGGGGAGGACCCACTGAAGCTTTCTTT